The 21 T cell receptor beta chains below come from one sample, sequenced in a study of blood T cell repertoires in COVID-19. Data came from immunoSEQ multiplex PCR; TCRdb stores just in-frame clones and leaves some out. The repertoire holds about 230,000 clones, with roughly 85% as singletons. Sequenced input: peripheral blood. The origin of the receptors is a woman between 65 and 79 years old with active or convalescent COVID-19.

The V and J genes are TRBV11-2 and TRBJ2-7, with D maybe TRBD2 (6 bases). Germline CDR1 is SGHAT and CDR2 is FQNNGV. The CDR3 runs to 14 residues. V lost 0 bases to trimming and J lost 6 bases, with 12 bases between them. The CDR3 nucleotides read TGTGCCAGCAGCTTAGAATTGGGGGAGGTCGAGCAGTACTTC. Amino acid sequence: CASSLELGEVEQYF.

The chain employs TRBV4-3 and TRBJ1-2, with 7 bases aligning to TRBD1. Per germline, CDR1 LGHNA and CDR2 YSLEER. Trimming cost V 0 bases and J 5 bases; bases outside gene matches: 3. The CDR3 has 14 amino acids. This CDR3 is CASSQDLGQYGYTF. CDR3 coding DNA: TGCGCCAGCAGCCAAGATCTGGGACAGTATGGCTACACCTTC.

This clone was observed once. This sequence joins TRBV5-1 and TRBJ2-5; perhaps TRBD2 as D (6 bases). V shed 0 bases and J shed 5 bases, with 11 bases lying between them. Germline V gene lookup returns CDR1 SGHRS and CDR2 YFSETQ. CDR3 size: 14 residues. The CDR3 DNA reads TGCGCCAGCAGCTTGGCCGGAGGGGAGGAGACCCAGTACTTC. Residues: CASSLAGGEETQYF.

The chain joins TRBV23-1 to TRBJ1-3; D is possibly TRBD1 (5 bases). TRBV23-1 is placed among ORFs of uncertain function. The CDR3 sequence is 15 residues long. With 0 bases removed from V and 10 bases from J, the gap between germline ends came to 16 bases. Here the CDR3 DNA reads TGCGCCAGCAGTCAATCGGAGCAGGGCCAAAGGACCATATATTTT. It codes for CASSQSEQGQRTIYF.

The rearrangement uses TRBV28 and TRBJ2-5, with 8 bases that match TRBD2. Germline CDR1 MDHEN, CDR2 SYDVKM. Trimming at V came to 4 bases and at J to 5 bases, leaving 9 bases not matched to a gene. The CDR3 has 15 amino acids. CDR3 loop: CASSSAGGLRETQYF. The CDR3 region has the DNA TGTGCCAGCAGTTCGGCGGGAGGCCTTAGGGAGACCCAGTACTTC.

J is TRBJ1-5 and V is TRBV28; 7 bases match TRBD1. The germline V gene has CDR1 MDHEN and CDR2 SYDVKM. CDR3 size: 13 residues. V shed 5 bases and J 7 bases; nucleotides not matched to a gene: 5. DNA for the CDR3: TGTGCCAGCAGTCAACAGGGGCGCCAGCCCCAGCATTTT. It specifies CASSQQGRQPQHF. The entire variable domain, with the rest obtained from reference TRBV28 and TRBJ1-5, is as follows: DVKVTQSSRYLVKRTGEKVFLECVQDMDHENMFWYRQDPGLGLRLIYFSYDVKMKEKGDIPEGYSVSREKKERFSLILESASTNQTSMYLCASSQQGRQPQHFGDGTRLSIL.

The DNA for the CDR3 is TGTGCCAGCAGCTTAATGCAGGAAAGGACAGATACGCAGTATTTT. Encoded protein: CASSLMQERTDTQYF. This rearrangement joins TRBV7-8 to TRBJ2-3, with D unclear. The germline CDR1 and CDR2 sequences are SGHVS and FQNEAQ. The V end was cut by 2 bases, the J end by 3 bases, with 12 bases between. This CDR3 comprises 15 residues.

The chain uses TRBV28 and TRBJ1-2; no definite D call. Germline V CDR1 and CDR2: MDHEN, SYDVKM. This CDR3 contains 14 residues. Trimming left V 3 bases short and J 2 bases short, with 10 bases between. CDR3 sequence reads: CASSFLTENYGYTF. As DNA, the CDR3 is TGTGCCAGCAGTTTCCTGACTGAGAACTATGGCTACACCTTC.

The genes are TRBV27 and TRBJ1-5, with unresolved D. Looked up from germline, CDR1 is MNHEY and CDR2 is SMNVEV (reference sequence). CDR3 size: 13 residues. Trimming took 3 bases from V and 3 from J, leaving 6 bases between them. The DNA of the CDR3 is TGTGCCAGCAGTTTGAGGTCCAATCAGCCCCAGCATTTT. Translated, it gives CASSLRSNQPQHF.

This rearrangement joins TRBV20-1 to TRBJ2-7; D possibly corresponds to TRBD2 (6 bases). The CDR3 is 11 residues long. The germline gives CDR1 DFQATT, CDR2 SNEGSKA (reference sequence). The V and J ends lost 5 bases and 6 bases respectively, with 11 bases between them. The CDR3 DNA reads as TGCAGTGCTGGGACTCGGACCGAGCAGTACTTC. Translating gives CSAGTRTEQYF.

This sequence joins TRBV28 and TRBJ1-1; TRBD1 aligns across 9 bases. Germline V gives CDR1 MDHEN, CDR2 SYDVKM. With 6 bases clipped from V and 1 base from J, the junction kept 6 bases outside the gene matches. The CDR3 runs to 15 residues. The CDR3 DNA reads TGTGCCAGCAGATCGCCGGGACAGGGGAACACTGAAGCTTTCTTT. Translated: CASRSPGQGNTEAFF.

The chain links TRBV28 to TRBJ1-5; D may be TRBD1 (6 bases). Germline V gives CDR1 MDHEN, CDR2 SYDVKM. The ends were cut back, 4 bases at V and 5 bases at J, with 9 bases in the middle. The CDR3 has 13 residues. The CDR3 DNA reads TGTGCCAGCAGTTGGGGGCAACATCAGCCCCAGCATTTT. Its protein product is CASSWGQHQPQHF. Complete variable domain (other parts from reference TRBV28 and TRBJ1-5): DVKVTQSSRYLVKRTGEKVFLECVQDMDHENMFWYRQDPGLGLRLIYFSYDVKMKEKGDIPEGYSVSREKKERFSLILESASTNQTSMYLCASSWGQHQPQHFGDGTRLSIL.

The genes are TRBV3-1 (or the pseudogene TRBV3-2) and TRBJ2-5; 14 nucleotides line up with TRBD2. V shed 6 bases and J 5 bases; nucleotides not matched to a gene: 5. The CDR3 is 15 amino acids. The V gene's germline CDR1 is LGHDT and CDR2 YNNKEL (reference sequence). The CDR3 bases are TGTGCCAGCAGTCGGACTAGCGGGGGGCGGGAGACCCAGTACTTC. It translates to CASSRTSGGRETQYF.

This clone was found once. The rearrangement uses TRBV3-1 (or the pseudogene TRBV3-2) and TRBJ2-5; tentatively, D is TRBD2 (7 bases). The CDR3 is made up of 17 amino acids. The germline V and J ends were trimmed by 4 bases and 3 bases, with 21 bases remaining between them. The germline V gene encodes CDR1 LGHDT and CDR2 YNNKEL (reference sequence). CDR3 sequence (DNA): TGTGCCAGCAGCCGAAGAGGGGGGGCTAGCACGAAAGAGACCCAGTACTTC. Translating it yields CASSRRGGASTKETQYF.

Written as DNA, the CDR3 is TGCAGCGTTGAGCCAGGGTCAGGAAACACCATATATTTT. Translating it yields CSVEPGSGNTIYF. V usage is TRBV29-1 and J usage is TRBJ1-3; TRBD1 might be the D (5 bases). CDR1 is SQVTM and CDR2 is ANQGSEA in the germline V gene. V lost 3 bases and J lost 4, with 10 bases in between. There are 13 residues in the CDR3.

The CDR3 sequence: CASTMNGPEAFF. The CDR3 DNA reads TGTGCCAGCACCATGAATGGCCCCGAAGCTTTCTTT. The chain joins TRBV28 to TRBJ1-1; D is undetermined. Germline loops: CDR1 MDHEN, CDR2 SYDVKM. With 7 bases removed from V and 8 bases from J, the gap between germline ends came to 14 bases. The CDR3 has 12 residues. The whole variable domain, filled in from reference TRBV28 and TRBJ1-1, reads DVKVTQSSRYLVKRTGEKVFLECVQDMDHENMFWYRQDPGLGLRLIYFSYDVKMKEKGDIPEGYSVSREKKERFSLILESASTNQTSMYLCASTMNGPEAFFGQGTRLTVV.

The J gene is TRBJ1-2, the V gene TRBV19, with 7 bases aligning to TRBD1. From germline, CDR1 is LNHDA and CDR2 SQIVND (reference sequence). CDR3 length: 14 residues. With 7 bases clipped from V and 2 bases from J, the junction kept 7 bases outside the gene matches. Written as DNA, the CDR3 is TGTGCCAGTAACGACAGGGCCTCCAACTATGGCTACACCTTC. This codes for CASNDRASNYGYTF.

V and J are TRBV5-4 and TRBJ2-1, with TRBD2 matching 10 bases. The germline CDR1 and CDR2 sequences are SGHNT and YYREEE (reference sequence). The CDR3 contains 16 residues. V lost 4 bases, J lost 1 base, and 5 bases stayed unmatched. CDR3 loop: CASSGGLAVSYNEQFF. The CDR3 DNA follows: TGTGCCAGCAGCGGAGGACTAGCGGTTTCCTACAATGAGCAGTTCTTC. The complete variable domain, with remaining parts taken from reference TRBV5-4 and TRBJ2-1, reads ETGVTQSPTHLIKTRGQQVTLRCSSQSGHNTVSWYQQALGQGPQFIFQYYREEENGRGNFPPRFSGLQFPNYSSELNVNALELDDSALYLCASSGGLAVSYNEQFFGPGTRLTVL.

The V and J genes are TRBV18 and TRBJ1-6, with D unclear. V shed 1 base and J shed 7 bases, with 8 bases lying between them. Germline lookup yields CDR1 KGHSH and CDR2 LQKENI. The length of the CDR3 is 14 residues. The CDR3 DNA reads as TGTGCCAGCTCACCACGGGCAGCCAATTCACCCCTCCACTTT. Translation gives CASSPRAANSPLHF.

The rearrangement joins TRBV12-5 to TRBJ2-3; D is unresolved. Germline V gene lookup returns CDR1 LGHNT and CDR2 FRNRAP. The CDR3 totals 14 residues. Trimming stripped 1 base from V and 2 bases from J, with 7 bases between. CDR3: CASGLGQNTDTQYF. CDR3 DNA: TGTGCTAGTGGTTTGGGACAAAACACAGATACGCAGTATTTT.

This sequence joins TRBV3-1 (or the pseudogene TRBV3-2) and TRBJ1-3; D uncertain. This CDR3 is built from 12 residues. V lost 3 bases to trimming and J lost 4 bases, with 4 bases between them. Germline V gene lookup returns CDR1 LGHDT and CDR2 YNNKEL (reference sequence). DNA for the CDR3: TGTGCCAGCAGCCATAGAGGAAACACCATATATTTT. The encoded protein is CASSHRGNTIYF.